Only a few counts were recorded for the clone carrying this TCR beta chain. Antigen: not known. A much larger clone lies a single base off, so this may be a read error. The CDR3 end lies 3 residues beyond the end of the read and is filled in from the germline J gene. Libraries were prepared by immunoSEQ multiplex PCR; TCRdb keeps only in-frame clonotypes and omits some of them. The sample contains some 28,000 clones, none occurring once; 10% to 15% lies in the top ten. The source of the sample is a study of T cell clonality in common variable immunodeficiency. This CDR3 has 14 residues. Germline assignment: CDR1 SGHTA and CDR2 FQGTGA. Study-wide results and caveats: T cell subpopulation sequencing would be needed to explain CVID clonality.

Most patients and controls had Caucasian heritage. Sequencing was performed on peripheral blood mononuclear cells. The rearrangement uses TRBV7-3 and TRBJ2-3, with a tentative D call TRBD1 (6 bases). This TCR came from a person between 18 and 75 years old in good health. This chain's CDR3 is CASSETGPNQPQYF. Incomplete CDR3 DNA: TGTGCCAGCAGCGAGACAGGTCCCAATCAGCCG.